This T cell receptor (beta chain) was captured in a study of OX40 agonist ivuxolimab in advanced cancers. The study's findings and limits: Expanded peripheral T cell antigen specificity was not determined. Mean expanded clone counts were higher in CD8+ than CD4+ T cells.

In this sample, this clone turned up once. The antigen remains unidentified. Some clones are missing from TCRdb's copy, which holds only in-frame ones; the method was immunoSEQ multiplex PCR. The profile shows roughly 70,000 clones, about 90% of them singletons. Patients with autoimmune history or systemic immunosuppression were excluded. The CDR3 has 16 amino acids. Losses at the gene ends were 7 bases for V and 2 bases for J; bases not matched to a gene: 12. Germline CDR1 is MDHEN and CDR2 is SYDVKM. V gene TRBV28 combines with J gene TRBJ2-3; 7 positions match TRBD1. Sequencing used CD4+ or CD8+ T cells sorted from blood, obtained in a trial of the OX40 agonist ivuxolimab. This receptor was taken from an adult with an advanced solid tumor such as melanoma, head and neck, liver or kidney cancer. CDR3 coding DNA: TGTGCCAGCACCTCCTTCGGACAGGCGATCACAGATACGCAGTATTTT. Translated: CASTSFGQAITDTQYF.